This T cell receptor (beta chain) was found in a study of blood T cells in healthy people across ages. Regarding the study as a whole: Roughly linear age-related decline in beta diversity appeared, significant by age 40.

Regarding this clonotype: The antigen is not known.

The germline CDR1 and CDR2 sequences are LGHNA and YNFKEQ. The CDR3 contains 14 residues. V was clipped by 1 base and J by 4 bases, with 10 bases between them. A second roughly 6 to 11 cycle PCR used barcoded and J-beta primers. TCRdb called the 5' RACE reads again in MiXCR, with one record for every CDR3 protein. The sample lists 580,000 or so distinct CDR3 sequences; around half were seen once. Sequences were obtained from blood. The rearrangement links TRBV4-2 to TRBJ2-5; D uncertain. This receptor was obtained from a man at least 80 years old in good health. CDR3 loop: CASSQVRAGETQYF. The DNA for the CDR3 is TGTGCCAGCAGCCAAGTTCGGGCTGGAGAGACCCAGTACTTC.